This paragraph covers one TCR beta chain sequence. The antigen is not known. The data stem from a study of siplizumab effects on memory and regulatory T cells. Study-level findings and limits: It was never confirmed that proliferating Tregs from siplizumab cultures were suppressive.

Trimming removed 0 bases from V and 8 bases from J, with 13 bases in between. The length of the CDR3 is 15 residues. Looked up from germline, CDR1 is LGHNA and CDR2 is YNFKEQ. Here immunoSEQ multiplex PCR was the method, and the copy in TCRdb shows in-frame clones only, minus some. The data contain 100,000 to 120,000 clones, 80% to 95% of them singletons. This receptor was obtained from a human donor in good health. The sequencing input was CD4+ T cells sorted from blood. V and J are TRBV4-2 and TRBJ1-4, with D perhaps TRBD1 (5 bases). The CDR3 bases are TGTGCCAGCAGCCAAGATTCCGGGACGCGAGAAAAACTGTTTTTT. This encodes CASSQDSGTREKLFF.